This note documents a single T cell receptor beta chain sequence. The CDR3 contains 13 residues. V shed 4 bases, J shed 3 bases, and the junction held 2 bases outside the gene matches. Per the germline V gene, CDR1 is DFQATT and CDR2 is SNEGSKA (reference sequence). This sample is part of a study of T cells after yellow fever vaccination. About the study: Preparing low-cell-number fractions relied on SMART-Seq v4 Ultra Low Input. General observations from the study: Subsequent booster samples again held most clones from primary vaccination (96% CD4, about 85% CD8). Contamination of FACS-sorted repertoires by abundant clonotypes from the bulk population could occur.

UMIs and a universal primer site were added when TCR cDNA was made by 5'RACE template switching. TCRdb passed the 5' RACE reads through MiXCR, listing each CDR3 protein once. The sample carries over 45,000 distinct CDR3 sequences, 4.5% to 6% recorded once. Sequencing was performed on PBMCs, either bulk or a sorted T-cell subset (CD4+, CD8+, memory, or dextramer-sorted; not recorded which), taken on the day of the yellow fever booster vaccination. This TCR derives from a man aged 18 to 30 who received the YFV17D yellow fever vaccine. The chain joins TRBV20-1 to TRBJ1-3; 8 bases align to TRBD1. The CDR3 spells CSANRGGGNTIYF. DNA for the CDR3: TGCAGTGCTAACAGGGGGGGTGGAAACACCATATATTTT.